Sequencing of this TCR beta chain was carried out in a study of shared clonotypes between healthy human individuals. V lost 5 bases to trimming and J lost 6 bases; unmatched junction nucleotides: 6. This CDR3 contains 13 residues. Germline assignment: CDR1 SGHAT and CDR2 FQDESV (reference sequence). Execution of the assay was at deep level. This table comes from immunoSEQ multiplex PCR, and its TCRdb copy is limited to in-frame clones, with some not included. This sample has about 490,000 clones, with approximately 78% found just once. Participating donors were healthy, HIV-negative adults free of recent acute infections or vaccinations.

The V call is TRBV11-1, the J call TRBJ1-2, with 7 positions matching TRBD1. The material sequenced was PBMCs. The sequence was collected from a middle-aged woman in good health. Some clones in this sample may be carry-over from other donors' samples. The CDR3 region is CASSRQGGNGYTF. In DNA form, the CDR3 reads TGTGCCAGCAGCCGACAGGGAGGAAATGGCTACACCTTC.